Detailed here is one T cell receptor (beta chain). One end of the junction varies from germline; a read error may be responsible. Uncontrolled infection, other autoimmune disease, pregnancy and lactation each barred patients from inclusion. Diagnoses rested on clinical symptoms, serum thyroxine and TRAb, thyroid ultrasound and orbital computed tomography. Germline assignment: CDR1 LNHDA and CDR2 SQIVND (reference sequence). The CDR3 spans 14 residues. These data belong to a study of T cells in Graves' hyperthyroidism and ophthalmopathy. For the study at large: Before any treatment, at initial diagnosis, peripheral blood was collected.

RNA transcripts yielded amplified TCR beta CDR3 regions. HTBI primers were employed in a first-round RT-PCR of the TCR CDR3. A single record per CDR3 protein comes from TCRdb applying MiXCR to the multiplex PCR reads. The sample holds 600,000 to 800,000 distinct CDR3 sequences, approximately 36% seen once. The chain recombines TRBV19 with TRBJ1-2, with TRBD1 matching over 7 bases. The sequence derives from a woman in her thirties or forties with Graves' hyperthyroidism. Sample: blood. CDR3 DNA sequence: TGTGCCAATAGTATCCATCAGGGGGGGAATGGCTACACCTTC. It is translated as CANSIHQGGNGYTF.